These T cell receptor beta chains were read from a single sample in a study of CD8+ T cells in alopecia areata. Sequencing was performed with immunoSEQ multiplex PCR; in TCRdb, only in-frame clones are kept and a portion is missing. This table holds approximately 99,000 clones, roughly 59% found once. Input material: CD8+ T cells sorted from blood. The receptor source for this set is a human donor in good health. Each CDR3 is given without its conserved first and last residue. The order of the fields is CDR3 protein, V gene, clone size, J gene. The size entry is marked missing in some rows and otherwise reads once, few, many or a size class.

cdr3_aa: ASSYKDVNQPQH
v_call: TRBV6-5
clone_size: few
j_call: TRBJ1-5

cdr3_aa: SVELGGGHNEQF
v_call: TRBV29-1
clone_size: -
j_call: TRBJ2-1

cdr3_aa: ASSLGRGRNIQY
v_call: TRBV5-6
clone_size: -
j_call: TRBJ2-4

cdr3_aa: ASSPDRGVAGNEQF
v_call: TRBV18
clone_size: few
j_call: TRBJ2-1

cdr3_aa: ASSDQARDTGELF
v_call: TRBV25-1
clone_size: few
j_call: TRBJ2-2

cdr3_aa: ASSLDLAGNQPQH
v_call: TRBV7-2
clone_size: -
j_call: TRBJ1-5

cdr3_aa: ATSSDAKNIQY
v_call: TRBV15
clone_size: once
j_call: TRBJ2-4

cdr3_aa: ASSLAIGDRGTNIQY
v_call: TRBV5-6
clone_size: -
j_call: TRBJ2-4

cdr3_aa: SATGTSIYEQY
v_call: TRBV29-1
clone_size: -
j_call: TRBJ2-7

cdr3_aa: ASSESGATNEKLF
v_call: TRBV4-1
clone_size: -
j_call: TRBJ1-4

cdr3_aa: SGLAGANTGELF
v_call: TRBV29-1
clone_size: -
j_call: TRBJ2-2

cdr3_aa: ASSLPGGHYT
v_call: TRBV25-1
clone_size: few
j_call: TRBJ1-2

cdr3_aa: ASSGAGYEQY
v_call: TRBV9
clone_size: -
j_call: TRBJ2-7

cdr3_aa: ASSQGPGQGYTEAF
v_call: TRBV4-3
clone_size: -
j_call: TRBJ1-1

cdr3_aa: ASSPGHLSSYEQY
v_call: TRBV4-1
clone_size: -
j_call: TRBJ2-7

cdr3_aa: ASSDHTVPNSPLH
v_call: TRBV2
clone_size: -
j_call: TRBJ1-6

cdr3_aa: SVEDYGGGRDSTDTQY
v_call: TRBV29-1
clone_size: once
j_call: TRBJ2-3

cdr3_aa: ASSPSDPEFNEQF
v_call: TRBV6-5
clone_size: -
j_call: TRBJ2-1

cdr3_aa: ASSLGLAFGEQY
v_call: TRBV5-6
clone_size: many
j_call: TRBJ2-7